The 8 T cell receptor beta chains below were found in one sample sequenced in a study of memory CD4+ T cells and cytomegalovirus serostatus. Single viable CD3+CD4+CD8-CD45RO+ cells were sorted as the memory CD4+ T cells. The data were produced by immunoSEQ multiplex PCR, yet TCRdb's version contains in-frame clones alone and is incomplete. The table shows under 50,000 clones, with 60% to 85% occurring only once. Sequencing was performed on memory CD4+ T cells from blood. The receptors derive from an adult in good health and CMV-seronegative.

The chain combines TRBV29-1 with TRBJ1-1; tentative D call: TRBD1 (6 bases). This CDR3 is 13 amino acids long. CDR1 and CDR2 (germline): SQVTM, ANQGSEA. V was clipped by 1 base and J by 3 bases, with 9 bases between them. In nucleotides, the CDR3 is TGCAGCGTTGAAGGCACAGGGTACACTGAAGCTTTCTTT. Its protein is CSVEGTGYTEAFF.

CDR3 region: CASSDVGTPITGNTIYF. DNA of the CDR3: TGTGCCAGCAGTGACGTCGGGACACCGATTACTGGAAACACCATATATTTT. The rearrangement uses TRBV6-4 and TRBJ1-3, with D possibly being TRBD1 (6 bases). This CDR3 contains 17 residues. The V gene's germline CDR1 is MRHNA and CDR2 SNTAGT. V was pared by 2 bases and J by 2 bases, with 16 bases between.

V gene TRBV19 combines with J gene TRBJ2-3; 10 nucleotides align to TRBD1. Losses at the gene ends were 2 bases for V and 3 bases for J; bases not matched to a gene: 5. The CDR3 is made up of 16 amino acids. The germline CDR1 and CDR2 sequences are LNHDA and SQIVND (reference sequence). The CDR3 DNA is TGTGCCAGTAGTATACTTGGGGACAGGGGAACAGATACGCAGTATTTT. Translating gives CASSILGDRGTDTQYF.

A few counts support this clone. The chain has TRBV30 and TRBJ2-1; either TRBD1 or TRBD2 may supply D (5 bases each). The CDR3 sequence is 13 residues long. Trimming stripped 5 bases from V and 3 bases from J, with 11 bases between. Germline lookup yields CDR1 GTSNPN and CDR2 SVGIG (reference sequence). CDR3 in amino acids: CAWAGSFYNEQFF. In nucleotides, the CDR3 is TGTGCCTGGGCAGGGAGTTTCTACAATGAGCAGTTCTTC.

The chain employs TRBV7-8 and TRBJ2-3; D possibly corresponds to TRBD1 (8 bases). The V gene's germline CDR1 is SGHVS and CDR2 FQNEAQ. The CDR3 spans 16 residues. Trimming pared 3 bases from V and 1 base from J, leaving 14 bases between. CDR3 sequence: CASSFDRGGGTDTQYF. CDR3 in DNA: TGTGCCAGCAGCTTCGACAGGGGAGGGGGCACAGATACGCAGTATTTT.

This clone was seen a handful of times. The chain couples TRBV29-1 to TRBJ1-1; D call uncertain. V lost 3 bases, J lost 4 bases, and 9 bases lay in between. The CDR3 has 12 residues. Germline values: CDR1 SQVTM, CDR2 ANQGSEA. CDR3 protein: CSVEIRFTEAFF. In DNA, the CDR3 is TGCAGCGTTGAGATCCGGTTCACTGAAGCTTTCTTT.

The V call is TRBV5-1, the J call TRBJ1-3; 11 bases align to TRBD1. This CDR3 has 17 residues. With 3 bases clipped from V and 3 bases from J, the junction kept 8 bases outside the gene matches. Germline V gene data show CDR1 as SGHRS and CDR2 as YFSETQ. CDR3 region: CASSSRTGGASGNTIYF. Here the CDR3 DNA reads TGCGCCAGCAGCTCCCGGACAGGGGGCGCGAGTGGAAACACCATATATTTT.

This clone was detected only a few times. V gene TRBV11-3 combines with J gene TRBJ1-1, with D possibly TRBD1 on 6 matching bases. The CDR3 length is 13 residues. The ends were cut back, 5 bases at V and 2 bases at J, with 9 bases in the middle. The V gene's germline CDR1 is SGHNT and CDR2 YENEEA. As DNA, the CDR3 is TGTGCCAGCAGCACACAGGGAAACACTGAAGCTTTCTTT. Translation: CASSTQGNTEAFF.